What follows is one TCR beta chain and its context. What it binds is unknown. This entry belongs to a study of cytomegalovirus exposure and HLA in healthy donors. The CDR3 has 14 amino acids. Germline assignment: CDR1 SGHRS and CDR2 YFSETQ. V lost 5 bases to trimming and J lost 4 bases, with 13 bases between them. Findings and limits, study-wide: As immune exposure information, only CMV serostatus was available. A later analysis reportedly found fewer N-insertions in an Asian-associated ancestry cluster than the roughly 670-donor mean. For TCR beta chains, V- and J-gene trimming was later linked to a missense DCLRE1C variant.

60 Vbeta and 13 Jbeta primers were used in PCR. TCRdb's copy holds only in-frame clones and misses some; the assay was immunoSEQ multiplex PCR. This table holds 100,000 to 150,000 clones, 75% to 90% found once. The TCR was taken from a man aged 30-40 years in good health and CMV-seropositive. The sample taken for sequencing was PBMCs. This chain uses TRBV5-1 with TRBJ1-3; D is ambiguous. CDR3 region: CASRGDPRGNTIYF. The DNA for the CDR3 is TGCGCCAGCAGAGGAGATCCACGCGGAAACACCATATATTTT.